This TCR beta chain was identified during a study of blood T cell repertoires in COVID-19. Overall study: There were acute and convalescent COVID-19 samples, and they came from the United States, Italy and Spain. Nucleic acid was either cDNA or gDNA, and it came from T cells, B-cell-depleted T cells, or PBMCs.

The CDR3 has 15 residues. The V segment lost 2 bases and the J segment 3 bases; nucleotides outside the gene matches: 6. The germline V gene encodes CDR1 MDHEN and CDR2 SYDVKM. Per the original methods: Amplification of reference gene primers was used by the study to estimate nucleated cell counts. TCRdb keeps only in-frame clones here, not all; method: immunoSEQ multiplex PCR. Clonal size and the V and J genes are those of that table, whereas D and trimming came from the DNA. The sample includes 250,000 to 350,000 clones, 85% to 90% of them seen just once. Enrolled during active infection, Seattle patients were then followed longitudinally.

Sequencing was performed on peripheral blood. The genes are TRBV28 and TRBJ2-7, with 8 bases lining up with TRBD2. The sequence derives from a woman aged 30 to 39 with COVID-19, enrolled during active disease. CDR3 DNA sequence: TGTGCCAGCAGTTTAGGTCTAGCGGGCGTCTACGAGCAGTACTTC. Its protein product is CASSLGLAGVYEQYF. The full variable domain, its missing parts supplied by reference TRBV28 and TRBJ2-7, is DVKVTQSSRYLVKRTGEKVFLECVQDMDHENMFWYRQDPGLGLRLIYFSYDVKMKEKGDIPEGYSVSREKKERFSLILESASTNQTSMYLCASSLGLAGVYEQYFGPGTRLTVT.